This TCR beta chain was identified during a study of CD8 T cells in ankylosing spondylitis. Study results and limitations: Characteristic, it appeared, of ankylosing spondylitis blood was a TCR beta motif of 7 or 8 highly homologous variants. The authors found the disease-linked clones to be CD8+ and relatively rare in peripheral blood.

Germline CDR1 and CDR2: SGHRS and YFSETQ. The CDR3 spans 15 residues. The ends were cut back, 0 bases at V and 0 bases at J, with 8 bases in the middle. MiXCR, applied by TCRdb to the 5' RACE reads, yields one record per CDR3 protein. The top ten clones hold around 12% of a sample with fewer than 150,000 distinct CDR3 sequences, 5.5% to 7.5% of them seen once. This clonotype has at least ten counts. Its matching antigen is unknown. This receptor was obtained from a female donor with ankylosing spondylitis or in good health (not recorded which). This rearrangement joins TRBV5-1 to TRBJ2-3; D gene unclear. The sequenced sample consisted of blood, either unsorted or a sorted T cell fraction (not recorded which). The CDR3 nucleotides are TGCGCCAGCAGCTTGGCGGGTCTTAGCACAGATACGCAGTATTTT. Its protein is CASSLAGLSTDTQYF.